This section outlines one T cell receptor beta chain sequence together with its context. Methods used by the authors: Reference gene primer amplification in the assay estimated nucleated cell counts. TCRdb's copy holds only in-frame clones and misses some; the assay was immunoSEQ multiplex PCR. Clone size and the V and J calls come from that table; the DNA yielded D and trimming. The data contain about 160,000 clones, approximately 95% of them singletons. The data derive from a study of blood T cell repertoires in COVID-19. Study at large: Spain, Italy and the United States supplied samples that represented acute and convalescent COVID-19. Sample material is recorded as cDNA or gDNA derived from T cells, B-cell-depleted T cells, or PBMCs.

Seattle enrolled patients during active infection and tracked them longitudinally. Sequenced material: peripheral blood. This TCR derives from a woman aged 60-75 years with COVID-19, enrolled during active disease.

CDR3 loop: CAWRGLGGNQPQHF. DNA for the CDR3: TGTGCCTGGAGGGGCCTGGGAGGCAATCAGCCCCAGCATTTT. This sequence joins TRBV30 and TRBJ1-5; no clear D. Germline CDR1 and CDR2: GTSNPN and SVGIG (reference sequence). V was clipped by 3 bases and J by 2 bases, with 11 bases between them. The CDR3 is made up of 14 amino acids.